This TCR beta chain is from a study of blood T cell repertoires in COVID-19. Whole-study context: The United States, Italy and Spain were the sources of the acute and convalescent COVID-19 samples. PBMCs, B-cell-depleted T cells, or T cells were the source of the cDNA or gDNA that made up the material.

In the study's own analysis: Scientists estimated how many nucleated cells there were by amplifying reference gene primers. Libraries were prepared by immunoSEQ multiplex PCR; TCRdb keeps only in-frame clonotypes and omits some of them. V and J calls and clone size are those listed in that table; D and trimming were worked out from the DNA. The repertoire holds 150,000 to 200,000 clones, roughly nine tenths seen once, with over 9.5% in the top ten. Trimming left V 2 bases short and J 3 bases short, with 11 bases between. The germline V gene encodes CDR1 ENHRY and CDR2 SYGVKD. This CDR3 has 15 amino acids. This clone appeared once.

Material: peripheral blood. V is TRBV10-3 and J is TRBJ2-1; TRBD1 is a possible D gene (5 bases). This sequence was found in a woman in her sixties or seventies with COVID-19, enrolled during active disease. The CDR3 region is CAISEGQGNYNEQFF. The CDR3 DNA sequence: TGTGCCATCAGTGAGGGGCAGGGAAACTACAATGAGCAGTTCTTC.